At least ten counts were recorded for the clone carrying this T cell receptor beta chain. What it binds is not known. The CDR3 is 16 residues long. Germline CDR1 is SGHRS and CDR2 is YFSETQ. Trimming removed 2 bases from V and 3 bases from J, with 17 bases in between. The record originates from a study of breast tumors, draining lymph nodes, adjacent tissues. Study-level points and caveats: The data were judged consistent with most tumor T cells coming from lymph node and expanding in tumor. Tumors had less TCR diversity than lymph nodes, more than nontumor tissue. The lymph node origin of tumor T cells was framed as consistent with a hypothesis, not demonstrated.

MiXCR, run by TCRdb on the multiplex PCR reads, gives a single entry per CDR3 protein. The sample lists under 150,000 distinct CDR3 sequences, about 20% seen once, with roughly 3.5% in the top ten. Breast cancer patients provided tissue from their axillary draining lymph nodes. The chain uses TRBV5-1 and TRBJ1-2, with TRBD1 as a possible D gene (6 bases). This clonotype was obtained from a female donor with breast cancer. Some clones in this sample may be carry-over from other donors' samples. Source material: axillary lymph node tissue. CDR3 sequence reads: CASSFDRGGDYYGYTF. CDR3 in DNA: TGCGCCAGCAGCTTTGATCGCGGGGGCGATTACTATGGCTACACCTTC.